This TCR beta chain appears in the sequencing data of a study of molecular identifiers for immune sequencing clone quantification (dated by TCRdb to 2016 to 2019). At the level of the whole study: For a replicate experiment, RNA from roughly 21,000 or 96,000 naive CD8 T cells was divided into five aliquots, and four of the five aliquots were sequenced. CD8 T cells were used in a methods study to benchmark molecular-identifier clustering-based TCR repertoire sequencing (MIDCIRS) and TCR RNA copy counting. The research as a whole found: Naive libraries contained spiked-in Jurkat TCR RNA (more than nine copies' worth), which is not part of the donor repertoire. Spiked-in Jurkat TCR RNA equivalent to a single cell was reported to be detectable even among approximately 1 million naive CD8 T cells. The sizes of highly expanded clones could end up underestimated when identical TCR molecules share a barcode. When barcode sub-clustering was omitted, TCR diversity was inflated by chimeric consensus sequences, with chimeras reaching as high as 47%. In CMV-specific effector cells, over 98% of molecules were held by clones above 20 RNA copies, whereas under 1% of molecules were held by such clones in naive cells. Modeling estimated about 3.3 recovered TCR RNA copies per cell, compared with about ten by digital PCR, which implies 30% to 35% capture efficiency.

Libraries of naive CD8 T cells were generated from roughly 20,000 to 1,000,000 sorted cells, with 10%, 30% or 50% of the purified RNA used. Naive CD8 T cells, defined as CD8+CD4-CCR7+CD45RA+, were FACS-sorted into RLT Plus buffer on a BD FACSAria II. To test detection sensitivity, Jurkat RNA equal to ten TCR copies was added to samples of roughly 19,000-1,100,000 naive CD8 T cells. CD8 T cells were enriched with RosetteSep CD8+ T Cell Enrichment Cocktail and Ficoll-Paque, followed by ACK red cell lysis. Concerning this clonotype: Its antigen target is currently unknown. The record has no base qualities; no much larger clone is one base away.

The CDR3 spans 14 residues, from the cysteine through the phenylalanine. The kept DNA is CDR3 alone, 42 bases in frame from the first base. CDR1 and CDR2 were assigned from the germline V gene (reference sequence) as LNHDA and SQIVND. Trimming removed 3 bases from V and 1 base from J, leaving 8 bases between the germline ends. The library was produced with PCR. Sequencing instrument: NextSeq 500. Bulk TCR libraries were made following a previously described method, with the TCR primers given in Table S5. Purification of total RNA was performed with the Qiagen AllPrep DNA/RNA kit. Before analysis, reads from multiple sequencing runs of one library were combined. Processing in the source paper ran as follows. Reads were retained only if an exact TCR constant sequence was present, and the retained reads were trimmed to 150 nt and grouped according to their 12-nt molecular barcodes. Reads in each barcode group were sub-clustered using a 15% Levenshtein threshold, and a quality-weighted consensus sequence was built for each RNA molecule. Non-functional sequences were removed, as were lower-count sequences one edit away from another. Based on a fit of two negative binomial distributions, barcode sub-clusters having less than 20% of the maximum read count were discarded. TCRdb itself trimmed the public reads at Q25 with fastp, ran MiXCR and retained productive beta chains. Under each unique CDR3 protein, matching rows form one entry showing the most common genes and DNA. The V and J calls and clone size come from TCRdb's table, not from the authors' own analysis. The table for this sample lists about 630,000 distinct CDR3 sequences; about 25% of them were counted only once. The ten largest make up about 0.84% of the sample.

The source material was naive CD8+ T cells from blood, with Jurkat cell RNA spiked in. Sample cell subset or site, as interpreted from the label and publication: FACS-sorted CD8+CD4-CCR7+CD45RA+ naive T cells. The sequence joins TRBV19 to TRBJ2-3; no D gene call is confident. The TCR was taken from a human donor in good health. Some libraries in this study had Jurkat cell RNA spiked in. The DNA is as follows: TGTGCCAGTAGTATGTTTGGGGGCACAGATACGCAGTATTTT. Translated, this gives CASSMFGGTDTQYF.